Below, 8 T cell receptor beta chains from the same sample are listed, as sequenced in a study of cytomegalovirus exposure and HLA in healthy donors (dated by TCRdb to about 2017). Preparation of the library involved the immunoSEQ multiplex PCR assay. Here the immuneACCESS table is served through TCRdb, limited to in-frame sequences with V and J called. Missing clones are a known gap in these copies; in checked studies unresolved V genes cover under half, and the rest lacks a known reason. For this sample there are approximately 120,000 clones; around nine tenths appear just once. The ten largest clonotypes hold roughly 2.2% of the sample. Material: PBMCs. These receptors all stem from a woman aged 18-29 years in good health and CMV-seronegative.

The V call is TRBV4-2, the J call TRBJ2-5, with D possibly matching TRBD2 (6 bases). There are 14 residues in the CDR3. Trimming took off 3 bases at V and 5 bases at J, with 13 bases between the two ends. Germline CDR1 LGHNA, CDR2 YNFKEQ. The CDR3 DNA reads TGTGCCAGCAGCCAGGGGGGTCTAGCGGAGACCCAGTACTTC. This translates into CASSQGGLAETQYF.

The chain carries TRBV28 and TRBJ2-5; 7 bases are shared with TRBD2. The germline V gene has CDR1 MDHEN and CDR2 SYDVKM. The CDR3 has 12 residues. V lost 11 bases to trimming and J lost 2 bases; unmatched junction nucleotides: 5. CDR3 bases: TGTGCCGTCAGCGGGGAGCAAGAGACCCAGTACTTC. This gives the protein CAVSGEQETQYF.

The chain is built from TRBV28 and TRBJ2-7; D call uncertain. Trimming removed 3 bases at V and 2 bases at J, with 8 bases between. The CDR3 consists of 13 residues. Germline CDR1 MDHEN, CDR2 SYDVKM. The CDR3 sequence: CASSLSDTYEQYF. DNA for the CDR3: TGTGCCAGCAGTTTGTCCGACACCTACGAGCAGTACTTC.

The rearrangement links TRBV18 to TRBJ2-1; 12 nucleotides line up with TRBD1. The CDR3 sequence is 15 residues long. Trimming removed 5 bases from V and 5 bases from J; junction bases left unmatched: 4. Germline loops: CDR1 KGHSH, CDR2 LQKENI. CDR3 sequence (DNA): TGTGCCAGCTCAATGGGACAGGGGGCGGACAATGAGCAGTTCTTC. Amino acid sequence: CASSMGQGADNEQFF.

The rearrangement joins TRBV7-2 to TRBJ2-7; D is unclear. The length of the CDR3 is 12 residues. CDR1 is SGHTA, CDR2 FQGNSA, per germline. Trimming stripped 5 bases from V and 5 bases from J, with 10 bases between. CDR3 DNA sequence: TGTGCCAGCAGCACCCCTAGGAACGAGCAGTACTTC. This translates into CASSTPRNEQYF.

The chain has TRBV25-1 and TRBJ1-2, with unresolved D. The ends were cut back, 5 bases at V and 7 bases at J, with 17 bases in the middle. Germline-derived CDR1 and CDR2 are MGHDK and SYGVNS. This CDR3 is built from 14 residues. Here the CDR3 reads CASSNPEVGFGYTF. CDR3 bases: TGTGCCAGCAGTAACCCAGAGGTCGGGTTTGGCTACACCTTC.

The V call is TRBV4-3, the J call TRBJ2-7; D may be TRBD1 (6 bases). Trimming took 0 bases from V and 6 from J, leaving 12 bases between them. This CDR3 is built from 14 residues. Germline lookup yields CDR1 LGHNA and CDR2 YSLEER. CDR3 bases: TGCGCCAGCAGCCAAGACAGGGGCGGGTTCGAGCAGTACTTC. Amino acids: CASSQDRGGFEQYF.

This chain links TRBV4-1 with TRBJ1-5; 11 bases match TRBD1. The CDR3 runs to 16 residues. Germline lookup yields CDR1 MGHRA and CDR2 YSYEKL. The junction had 4 bases not matched to a gene; V was cut back by 0 bases and J by 6 bases. CDR3 nucleotides: TGCGCCAGCAGCCAAGACGGGACAGGGGGAGGTCAGCCCCAGCATTTT. Translation gives CASSQDGTGGGQPQHF.